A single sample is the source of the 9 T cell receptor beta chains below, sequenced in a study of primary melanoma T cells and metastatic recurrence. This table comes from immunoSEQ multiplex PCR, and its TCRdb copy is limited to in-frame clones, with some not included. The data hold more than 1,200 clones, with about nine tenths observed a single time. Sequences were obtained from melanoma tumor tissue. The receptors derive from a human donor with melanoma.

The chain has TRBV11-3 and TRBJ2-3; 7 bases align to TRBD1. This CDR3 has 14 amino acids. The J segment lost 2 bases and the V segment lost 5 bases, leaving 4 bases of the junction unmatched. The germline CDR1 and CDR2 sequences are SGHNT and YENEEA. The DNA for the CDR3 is TGTGCCAGCAGCCTTGGACAGGCCACAGATACGCAGTATTTT. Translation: CASSLGQATDTQYF.

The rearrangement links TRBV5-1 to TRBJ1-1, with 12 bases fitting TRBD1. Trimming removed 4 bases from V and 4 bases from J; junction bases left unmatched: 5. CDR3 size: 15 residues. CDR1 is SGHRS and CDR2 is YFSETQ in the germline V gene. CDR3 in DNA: TGCGCCAGCAGCCTGGGGACAGGGGGCGGCACTGAAGCTTTCTTT. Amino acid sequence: CASSLGTGGGTEAFF.

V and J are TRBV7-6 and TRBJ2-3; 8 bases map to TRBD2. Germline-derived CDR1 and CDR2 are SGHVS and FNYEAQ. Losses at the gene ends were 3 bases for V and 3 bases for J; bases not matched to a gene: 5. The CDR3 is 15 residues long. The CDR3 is CASSLVGLGTDTQYF. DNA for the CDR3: TGTGCCAGCAGCTTGGTGGGACTAGGGACAGATACGCAGTATTTT. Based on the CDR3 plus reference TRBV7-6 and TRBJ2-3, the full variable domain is GAGVSQSPRYKVTKRGQDVALRCDPISGHVSLYWYRQALGQGPEFLTYFNYEAQQDKSGLPNDRFSAERPEGSISTLTIQRTEQRDSAMYRCASSLVGLGTDTQYFGPGTRLTVL.

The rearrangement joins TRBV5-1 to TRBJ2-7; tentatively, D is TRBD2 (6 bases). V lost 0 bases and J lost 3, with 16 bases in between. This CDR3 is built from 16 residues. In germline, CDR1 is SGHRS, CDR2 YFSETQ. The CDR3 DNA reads TGCGCCAGCAGCTTGGCCGGAGGGGACCCCTACTACGAGCAGTACTTC. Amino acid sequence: CASSLAGGDPYYEQYF.

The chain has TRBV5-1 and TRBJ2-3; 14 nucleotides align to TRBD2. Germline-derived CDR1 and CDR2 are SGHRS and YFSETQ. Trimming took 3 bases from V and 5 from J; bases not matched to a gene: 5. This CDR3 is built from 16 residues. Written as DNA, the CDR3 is TGCGCCAGCAGCTCCTGGACTAGCGGGGGGTTAGATACGCAGTATTTT. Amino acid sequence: CASSSWTSGGLDTQYF. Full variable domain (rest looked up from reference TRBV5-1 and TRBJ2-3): KAGVTQTPRYLIKTRGQQVTLSCSPISGHRSVSWYQQTPGQGLQFLFEYFSETQRNKGNFPGRFSGRQFSNSRSEMNVSTLELGDSALYLCASSSWTSGGLDTQYFGPGTRLTVL.

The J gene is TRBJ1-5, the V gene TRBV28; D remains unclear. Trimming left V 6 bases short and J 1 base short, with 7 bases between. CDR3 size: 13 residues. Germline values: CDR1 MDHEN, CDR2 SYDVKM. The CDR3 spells CASRQISNQPQHF. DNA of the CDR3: TGTGCCAGCAGACAGATAAGCAATCAGCCCCAGCATTTT.

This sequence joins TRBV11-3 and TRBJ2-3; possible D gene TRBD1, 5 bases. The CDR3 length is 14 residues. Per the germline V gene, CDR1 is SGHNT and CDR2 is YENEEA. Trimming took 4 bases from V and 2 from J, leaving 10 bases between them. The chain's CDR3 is CASSWGGDTDTQYF. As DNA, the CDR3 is TGTGCCAGCAGCTGGGGCGGAGACACAGATACGCAGTATTTT.

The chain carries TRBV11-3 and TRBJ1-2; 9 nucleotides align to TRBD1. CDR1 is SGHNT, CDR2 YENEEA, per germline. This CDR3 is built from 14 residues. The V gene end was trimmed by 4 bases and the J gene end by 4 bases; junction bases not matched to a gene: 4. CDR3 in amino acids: CASSWGQGIYGYTF. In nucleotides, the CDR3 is TGTGCCAGCAGCTGGGGACAGGGAATCTATGGCTACACCTTC.

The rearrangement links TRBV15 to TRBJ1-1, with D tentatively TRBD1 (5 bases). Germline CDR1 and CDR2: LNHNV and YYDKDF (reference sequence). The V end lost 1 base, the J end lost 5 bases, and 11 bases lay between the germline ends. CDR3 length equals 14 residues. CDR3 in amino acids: CATSRAGGGTEAFF. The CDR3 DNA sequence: TGTGCCACCAGCAGAGCTGGGGGGGGGACTGAAGCTTTCTTT.